Listed here are 13 T cell receptor beta chains from one sample, sequenced in a study of shared clonotypes between healthy human individuals. Assay used: immunoSEQ multiplex PCR; TCRdb lists only in-frame clones, some missing. This sample carries around 690,000 clones, about nine tenths of them seen once, and the ten largest clones take about 34%. The sequencing sample was made of memory CD8+ T cells from PBMCs. Sample subset: CD45RO+ cells pooled with CCR7-negative TemRA cells. The receptors originated from a man younger than 30 in good health. Some clones in this sample may be carry-over from other donors' samples.

J is TRBJ1-2 and V is TRBV28; D gene ambiguous. Trimming shortened V by 3 bases and J by 5 bases, and 13 bases separated the two germline ends. The germline V gene encodes CDR1 MDHEN and CDR2 SYDVKM. CDR3 length equals 14 residues. Written as DNA, the CDR3 is TGTGCCAGCAGTTTGGTGCCGGAAACATATGGCTACACCTTC. Protein sequence: CASSLVPETYGYTF.

Note on this clone: This probably arose from a read error, given a far larger clone one base away. V usage is TRBV6-5 and J usage is TRBJ2-7; D ambiguous. This CDR3 contains 13 residues. CDR1 is MNHEY and CDR2 is SVGAGI in the germline V gene. Trimming left V 4 bases short and J 5 bases short, with 12 bases between. CDR3 bases: TGTGCCAGCAGTTGGACGGGTGAGCACGAGCAGTACTTC. This encodes CASSWTGEHEQYF.

The chain links TRBV11-2 to TRBJ2-7; D is possibly TRBD2 (5 bases). This CDR3 region has 13 residues. Per germline, CDR1 SGHAT and CDR2 FQNNGV. Trimming cost V 2 bases and J 12 bases, with 17 bases left between them. CDR3 bases: TGTGCCAGCAGCTTATTTGGCAGCCCTGAGGGGTACTTC. This sequence encodes CASSLFGSPEGYF.

This chain links TRBV4-3 with TRBJ2-1; D possibly corresponds to TRBD2 (6 bases). Trimming took 6 bases from V and 6 from J, leaving 18 bases between them. Germline assignment: CDR1 LGHNA and CDR2 YSLEER. This CDR3 has 15 residues. Here the CDR3 DNA reads TGCGCCAGCAGGCCCGGGACTTCCACCCCCAATGAGCAGTTCTTC. It encodes CASRPGTSTPNEQFF.

The genes are TRBV2 and TRBJ2-7; perhaps TRBD2 as D (5 bases). V gave up 2 bases and J gave up 2 bases, with 10 bases separating them. The CDR3 runs 14 residues. Looked up from germline, CDR1 is SNHLY and CDR2 is FYNNEI. The CDR3 loop reads CASSESGETYEQYF. The CDR3, as DNA: TGTGCCAGCAGTGAATCCGGGGAAACCTACGAGCAGTACTTC.

V is TRBV6-5 and J is TRBJ2-2; 10 nucleotides align to TRBD2. Germline lookup yields CDR1 MNHEY and CDR2 SVGAGI. This CDR3 is built from 16 residues. With V trimmed by 4 bases and J by 2 bases, 4 bases remained unmatched. The CDR3 nucleotides are TGTGCCAGCAGTTTCGGACTAGCGGCTAACACCGGGGAGCTGTTTTTT. Protein: CASSFGLAANTGELFF.

The J gene is TRBJ2-3, the V gene TRBV28, with a tentative D call TRBD2 (6 bases). Germline V gene sequence: CDR1 MDHEN, CDR2 SYDVKM. This CDR3 is 16 amino acids long. Between the trimmed V and J ends, which lost 5 bases and 3 bases, there was a span of 18 bases. CDR3 nucleotides: TGTGCCAGCAGTCAACTCGGGCGGGCGGGGACAGATACGCAGTATTTT. It encodes CASSQLGRAGTDTQYF.

The V call is TRBV2, the J call TRBJ1-1; maybe TRBD1 (6 bases). The length of the CDR3 is 14 residues. The germline V gene encodes CDR1 SNHLY and CDR2 FYNNEI. Deletions cut 3 bases from V and 0 bases from J, with 8 bases between. For the CDR3, the DNA is TGTGCCAGCAGTGAGTGGACAGTGAACACTGAAGCTTTCTTT. This codes for CASSEWTVNTEAFF.

The rearrangement joins TRBV5-1 to TRBJ1-5; D call uncertain. The germline gives CDR1 SGHRS, CDR2 YFSETQ. The CDR3 is made up of 15 amino acids. Trimming removed 0 bases from V and 6 bases from J, with 13 bases in between. Here the CDR3 reads CASSLEAGPIQPQHF. CDR3 bases: TGCGCCAGCAGCTTGGAGGCAGGTCCCATTCAGCCCCAGCATTTT. The variable domain in full, with the rest retrieved from reference TRBV5-1 and TRBJ1-5, is KAGVTQTPRYLIKTRGQQVTLSCSPISGHRSVSWYQQTPGQGLQFLFEYFSETQRNKGNFPGRFSGRQFSNSRSEMNVSTLELGDSALYLCASSLEAGPIQPQHFGDGTRLSIL.

The rearrangement joins TRBV30 to TRBJ1-1, with D maybe TRBD1 (5 bases). From germline, CDR1 is GTSNPN and CDR2 SVGIG (reference sequence). V was cut by 1 base and J by 0 bases, with 12 bases left in between. The CDR3 spans 15 residues. CDR3 DNA: TGTGCCTGGAGTGATTCGGGACTGCTGAACACTGAAGCTTTCTTT. Protein: CAWSDSGLLNTEAFF.

The chain uses TRBV27 and TRBJ2-4, with 9 bases fitting TRBD2. This CDR3 has 17 amino acids. V lost 5 bases, J lost 0 bases, and 8 bases stayed unmatched. The germline gives CDR1 MNHEY, CDR2 SMNVEV (reference sequence). CDR3 coding DNA: TGTGCCAGCAGTCTAGTTAGCGGGGGACTAGCCAAAAACATTCAGTACTTC. Amino acids: CASSLVSGGLAKNIQYF.

This clone appeared a few times. The V gene is TRBV6-1, the J gene TRBJ1-1; tentatively, D is TRBD1 (5 bases). The CDR3 length is 15 residues. V lost 2 bases to trimming and J lost 4 bases, with 14 bases between them. The germline gives CDR1 MNHNS, CDR2 SASEGT. The CDR3 protein is CASSEFIGQGTEAFF. The CDR3 DNA is TGTGCCAGCAGTGAATTTATCGGTCAGGGCACTGAAGCTTTCTTT.

This chain connects TRBV9 to TRBJ2-1; D call uncertain. V dropped 3 bases and J dropped 7 bases, with 11 bases sitting between them. This CDR3 has 13 amino acids. Germline V gives CDR1 SGDLS, CDR2 YYNGEE. The CDR3 DNA reads TGTGCCAGCAGCGGAAACCTTGGGAATGAGCAGTTCTTC. Translating gives CASSGNLGNEQFF. The whole variable domain, filled in from reference TRBV9 and TRBJ2-1, reads DSGVTQTPKHLITATGQRVTLRCSPRSGDLSVYWYQQSLDQGLQFLIQYYNGEERAKGNILERFSAQQFPDLHSELNLSSLELGDSALYFCASSGNLGNEQFFGPGTRLTVL.